This T cell receptor beta chain comes out of a study of blood T cells in healthy people across ages. General study points: Per million T cells, TCR beta diversity dropped roughly linearly as age increased.

Germline V CDR1 and CDR2: MNHEY, SVGEGT. Losses at the gene ends were 6 bases for V and 0 bases for J; bases not matched to a gene: 13. The CDR3 runs 18 residues. In the case of this clonotype: Its antigen is currently unknown.

Each donor supplied around 10 milliliters of peripheral blood. Each sample gave at least 7 million isolated PBMCs. The amount of total RNA extracted per sample was at least 5.5 micrograms. A second about 7 to 12 cycle PCR used barcoded and J-beta primers. MiXCR, applied by TCRdb to the 5' RACE reads, yields one record per CDR3 protein. The sample has about 2 million distinct CDR3 sequences; 49% are singletons. The chain links TRBV6-2 or TRBV6-3 to TRBJ2-7; 11 bases are a match to TRBD2. The TCR was taken from a woman aged 40 to 49 in good health. Sequencing input: blood. The CDR3 reads CASSPGTSGIWSSYEQYF. The CDR3 bases are TGTGCCAGCAGCCCCGGGACTAGCGGAATTTGGAGCTCCTACGAGCAGTACTTC.